This TCR beta chain was identified in a study of early T cells in non-severe SARS-CoV-2 infection (dated by TCRdb to about 2021). Looking at the study overall: Because TCR sequencing relied on bulk RNA taken from unsorted whole blood, pairing of alpha and beta chains was not possible.

Paper-wide results and their limitations: VDJdb matching was skewed toward anti-spike CD8 responses and likely underestimated virus-specific expansions, missing private and CD4 specificities.

The study was a case-control design nested within a healthcare worker cohort in London, UK, with weekly nasopharyngeal swab PCR tests and blood sampling. Healthcare workers were enrolled in the week of the UK lockdown, from 23 to 31 March 2020, and were followed every week for up to roughly 16 weeks. Library preparation used 5' RACE. Sequencing was performed on a NextSeq 500. Unique molecular identifiers were attached to individual cDNA molecules in the TCR library protocol so that sequencing error and PCR bias could be corrected. Sequencing covered both TCR alpha and beta chains, and within each sample the abundances of alpha and beta sequences were tightly co-correlated. Per the original workflow: Decombinator V4 was used to annotate TCR sequences for V gene, J gene and CDR3. TCRs were defined as expanded if a significant change between any two time points was detected under a Poisson model with p below 0.0001. Abundances of TCRs were expressed as counts per million after normalisation to the total number of TCRs sequenced in each sample. VDJdb, accessed on 1 November 2021, was searched for TCRs annotated for CMV, EBV and SARS-CoV-2, and TCRs annotated for more than one antigen were excluded. TCRdb applied fastp at Q25 and MiXCR to the public reads, then kept only in-frame beta chains. One record per CDR3 amino acid sequence lists the most common genes and DNA. The V and J calls here are based on TCRdb, not the publication. Recorded for this sample are some 70,000 distinct CDR3 sequences; less than 5.5% of them occurred a single time. Clones ranked in the top ten supply approximately 4.9% of the sample.

There are a few counts of this clonotype. Which antigen it targets is not known. Per-base qualities were not stored, and no clone one base away is much larger. This clonotype was obtained from an adult who was a healthcare worker with PCR-confirmed SARS-CoV-2 infection or an uninfected control (not recorded which). Sequencing used whole blood.

The CDR3 protein is CSVEAGDGGANVLTF. The DNA reads TGCAGCGTTGAGGCAGGCGATGGTGGGGCCAACGTCCTGACTTTC. The chain is encoded by TRBV29-1 joined to TRBJ2-6; the D gene assignment is ambiguous. V is shortened by 3 bases, J by 3 bases, and the region joining them spans 12 bases. CDR1 and CDR2, per the germline V gene, are SQVTM and ANQGSEA. The cysteine opens and the phenylalanine closes a CDR3 of 15 amino acids. Just CDR3 DNA is preserved here, 45 bases in frame from base 1.